This T cell receptor beta chain was documented in a study of regulatory T cells in long-lasting Graves disease. As to time point: persistent/refractory GD, antithyroid drugs over 5 years with positive TRAb. The TCR library was made from RNA extracted from PBMCs. There are a few counts of this clonotype. Library construction for TCR beta used iRepertoire HTBI primers and Arm-PCR of CDR3 regions. TCRdb itself ran the multiplex PCR reads through MiXCR, one entry per CDR3 protein. The sample has fewer than 400,000 distinct CDR3 sequences; 15% to 20% are singletons. The germline gives CDR1 SQVTM, CDR2 ANQGSEA. V was clipped by 3 bases and J by 4 bases; unmatched bases: 6. This CDR3 comprises 14 residues.

This receptor was obtained from a female donor with Graves disease. Sequenced material: peripheral blood mononuclear cells (PBMCs), taken when the disease was refractory, from a patient treated with antithyroid drugs. This chain uses TRBV29-1 with TRBJ1-1; 9 positions match TRBD1. The CDR3 DNA is TGCAGCGTTGACCTCGGGACAGGGCGCACTGAAGCTTTCTTT. Translated, it gives CSVDLGTGRTEAFF.